This T cell receptor beta chain is drawn from a study of response to subunit inactivated influenza vaccine. Regarding the study as a whole: T cells newly recruited by each seasonal influenza vaccination are few, the authors suggested.

The CDR3 runs 15 residues. The J segment lost 2 bases and the V segment lost 6 bases, leaving 8 bases of the junction unmatched. The germline CDR1 and CDR2 sequences are MGHDK and SYGVNS. To note about this clonotype: Its antigen is currently unknown.

TCRdb reprocessed the RT-PCR reads with MiXCR, giving one entry per CDR3 protein. This sample has 630,000 or so distinct CDR3 sequences; about a sixth occur once, and the top ten carry approximately 10%. This receptor was obtained from a man aged 50-59 years who received an inactivated influenza vaccine. The sample consisted of PBMCs from blood, taken 11 to 12 days after vaccination. This chain connects TRBV25-1 to TRBJ2-7; TRBD1 matches 9 bases. This CDR3 is CASRPKGTGTYEQYF. The CDR3 coding sequence is TGTGCCAGCAGGCCCAAGGGGACAGGGACCTACGAGCAGTACTTC.